This TCR beta chain came from a study of T cell changes during pregnancy in multiple sclerosis. The CDR3 extends over 14 amino acids. Germline CDR1 reads ENHRY; CDR2 reads SYGVKD. V was pared by 8 bases and J by 0 bases, with 10 bases between. Assay used: immunoSEQ multiplex PCR; TCRdb lists only in-frame clones, some missing. The table records around 100,000 clones, 85% to 95% of them present only once. The source is a female donor with multiple sclerosis, enrolled in a pregnancy study. This sequence joins TRBV10-3 and TRBJ2-2; D is possibly TRBD1 (6 bases). This specimen was peripheral blood, taken after pregnancy. The CDR3: CAIQAGANTGELFF. CDR3 nucleotide sequence: TGTGCCATCCAGGCAGGGGCGAACACCGGGGAGCTGTTTTTT.